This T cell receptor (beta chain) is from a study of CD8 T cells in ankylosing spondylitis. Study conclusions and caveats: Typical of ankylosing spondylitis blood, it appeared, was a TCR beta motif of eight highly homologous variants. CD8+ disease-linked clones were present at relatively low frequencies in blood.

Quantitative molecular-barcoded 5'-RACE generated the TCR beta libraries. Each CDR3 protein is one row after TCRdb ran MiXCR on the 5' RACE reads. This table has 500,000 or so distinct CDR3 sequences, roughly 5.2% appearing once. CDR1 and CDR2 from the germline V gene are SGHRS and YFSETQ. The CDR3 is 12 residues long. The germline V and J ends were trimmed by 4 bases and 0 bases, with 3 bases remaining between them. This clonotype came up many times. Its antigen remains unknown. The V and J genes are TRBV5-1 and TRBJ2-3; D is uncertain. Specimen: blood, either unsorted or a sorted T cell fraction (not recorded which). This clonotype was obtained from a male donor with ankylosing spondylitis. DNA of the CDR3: TGCGCCAGCAGCGATAGCACAGATACGCAGTATTTT. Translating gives CASSDSTDTQYF.